The 29 T cell receptor beta chains given below trace back to one sample, sequenced in a study of blood T cell repertoires in COVID-19. The data were produced by immunoSEQ multiplex PCR, yet TCRdb's version contains in-frame clones alone and is incomplete. The table has about 170,000 clones, about 88% seen once. The sequenced sample was peripheral blood. The receptors were gathered from an elderly woman with COVID-19, enrolled during active disease.

This sequence joins TRBV28 and TRBJ1-3; D is unclear. With 3 bases removed from V and 0 bases from J, the gap between germline ends came to 6 bases. The CDR3 runs to 14 residues. Germline CDR1 MDHEN, CDR2 SYDVKM. CDR3 coding DNA: TGTGCCAGCAGTTTTGAGGTCTCTGGAAACACCATATATTTT. Amino acids: CASSFEVSGNTIYF.

The V gene is TRBV3-1 (or the pseudogene TRBV3-2), the J gene TRBJ1-2; 8 bases fit TRBD1. Germline CDR1 LGHDT, CDR2 YNNKEL (reference sequence). CDR3 length: 16 residues. Unmatched junction bases numbered 11, after V lost 0 bases and J lost 8 bases. Written as DNA, the CDR3 is TGTGCCAGCAGCCAAGATCGCAGGGGGCGAGGCGACGGCTACACCTTC. Protein product: CASSQDRRGRGDGYTF.

This rearrangement joins TRBV10-3 to TRBJ2-7; 11 bases are shared with TRBD2. The CDR3 runs 15 residues. The germline V gene has CDR1 ENHRY and CDR2 SYGVKD. V dropped 6 bases and J dropped 4; count of bases not matched to a gene: 8. CDR3 coding DNA: TGTGCCATCAGCGCACTAGCGGGAGCGTCTTACGAGCAGTACTTC. Its translation: CAISALAGASYEQYF.

The V gene is TRBV18, the J gene TRBJ1-5; 7 bases are a match to TRBD1. Trimming removed 5 bases from V and 6 bases from J; junction bases left unmatched: 10. The CDR3 sequence is 15 residues long. Germline CDR1 KGHSH, CDR2 LQKENI. For the CDR3, the DNA is TGTGCCAGCTCATTTTCGGGAGGGGGCGGTCAGCCCCAGCATTTT. Translation: CASSFSGGGGQPQHF.

The chain joins TRBV5-1 to TRBJ2-5; a weak D match, TRBD2 (6 bases). The CDR3 has 17 amino acids. Trimming took 2 bases from V and 4 from J, leaving 21 bases between them. The germline V gene encodes CDR1 SGHRS and CDR2 YFSETQ. As DNA, the CDR3 is TGCGCCAGCAGCTTCCCCTATAGCGGAACCAGTCGAGAGACCCAGTACTTC. It encodes CASSFPYSGTSRETQYF.

The chain joins TRBV20-1 to TRBJ2-7; 12 bases agree with TRBD2. The CDR3 totals 11 residues. Germline V gives CDR1 DFQATT, CDR2 SNEGSKA (reference sequence). Trimming took 7 bases from V and 8 from J; bases not matched to a gene: 3. In DNA form, the CDR3 reads TGCAGTGGCACTAGCGGGAGGAAGCAGTACTTC. Protein: CSGTSGRKQYF.

J is TRBJ1-1 and V is TRBV6-5; TRBD1 matches 7 bases. This CDR3 is 12 amino acids long. J gave up 6 bases and V 10 bases, and 8 bases lay outside the gene matches. Looked up from germline, CDR1 is MNHEY and CDR2 is SVGAGI. As DNA, the CDR3 is TGTGCCACCGTCGCGCAGGGGGCTGAAGCTTTCTTT. The encoded protein is CATVAQGAEAFF.

The rearrangement uses TRBV21-1 and TRBJ2-7; no check of the table's D call, TRBD1, against the DNA was made. TRBV21-1 constitutes a pseudogene. The CDR3 length is 11 residues. The CDR3 coding sequence is TGTGCCAGAAACAGGGAGAGCGAGCAGTACTTC. Its translation: CARNRESEQYF.

The gene calls are TRBV5-6 and TRBJ1-5, with D possibly matching TRBD1 (5 bases). V was shortened by 1 base and J by 6 bases, with 14 bases between the two germline ends. The germline gives CDR1 SGHDT, CDR2 YYEEEE. The CDR3 covers 15 residues. CDR3: CASSLWQGRRQPQHF. CDR3 nucleotide sequence: TGTGCCAGCAGCTTGTGGCAGGGTCGACGTCAGCCCCAGCATTTT.

V gene TRBV2 combines with J gene TRBJ1-5; tentatively, D is TRBD1 (5 bases). CDR3 length: 15 amino acids. The V end lost 6 bases, the J end lost 3 bases, and 15 bases lay between the germline ends. Germline CDR1 reads SNHLY; CDR2 reads FYNNEI. In DNA, the CDR3 is TGTGCCAGCAGGGTTTCAGGGCTCTCCAATCAGCCCCAGCATTTT. Translation gives CASRVSGLSNQPQHF.

V is TRBV6-5 and J is TRBJ1-1; the match to TRBD1 covers 9 bases. V lost 6 bases, J lost 4 bases, and 9 bases stayed unmatched. In germline, CDR1 is MNHEY, CDR2 SVGAGI. The CDR3 length is 15 residues. For the CDR3, the DNA is TGTGCCAGCAGCCTAAACAGGGGGCGCACCACTGAAGCTTTCTTT. This translates into CASSLNRGRTTEAFF.

This clone was seen once. The chain couples TRBV16 to TRBJ1-4, with 8 positions matching TRBD1. The V gene's germline CDR1 is KGHSY and CDR2 FQNENV. The CDR3 runs to 16 residues. After removal of 0 bases from V and 8 bases from J, the junction contained 8 bases not matched to a gene. As DNA, the CDR3 is TGTGCCAGCAGCCAATCGTCGACAGGGGTCTCCGAAAAACTGTTTTTT. This encodes CASSQSSTGVSEKLFF.

The rearrangement joins TRBV5-5 to TRBJ1-2, with D perhaps TRBD1 (5 bases). CDR3 length equals 14 residues. Trimming cost V 4 bases and J 2 bases, with 12 bases left between them. The germline CDR1 and CDR2 sequences are SGHKS and YYEKEE (reference sequence). The DNA for the CDR3 is TGTGCCAGCAGCCCGTCGGCAGGGAACTATGGCTACACCTTC. Translated: CASSPSAGNYGYTF.

The chain recombines TRBV19 with TRBJ2-1; 8 nucleotides agree with TRBD2. The length of the CDR3 is 15 residues. Germline V gene sequence: CDR1 LNHDA, CDR2 SQIVND (reference sequence). J gave up 0 bases and V 6 bases, and 4 bases lay outside the gene matches. The CDR3 here is CASSSGSNSYNEQFF. The CDR3 DNA follows: TGTGCCAGTAGCAGCGGGAGCAACTCCTACAATGAGCAGTTCTTC.

The CDR3 loop is CASRTGTASYGYTF. The CDR3 region has the DNA TGTGCCAGCAGAACCGGGACAGCTTCATATGGCTACACCTTC. This chain connects TRBV6-5 to TRBJ1-2; 7 bases are a match to TRBD1. Germline assignment: CDR1 MNHEY and CDR2 SVGAGI. The CDR3 sequence is 14 residues long. The V and J ends lost 6 bases and 5 bases, in that order; junction bases with no gene match: 9.

CDR3 sequence reads: CASSSLRERNTGELFF. CDR3 DNA sequence: TGTGCCAGCAGCAGTCTTAGGGAGAGGAACACCGGGGAGCTGTTTTTT. The J gene is TRBJ2-2, the V gene TRBV25-1, with a weak D call TRBD2 (5 bases). The CDR3 covers 16 residues. Germline CDR1 reads MGHDK; CDR2 reads SYGVNS. The V end lost 6 bases, the J end lost 1 base, and 15 bases lay between the germline ends. Together with reference TRBV25-1 and TRBJ2-2, the CDR3 gives the full variable domain: EADIYQTPRYLVIGTGKKITLECSQTMGHDKMYWYQQDPGMELHLIHYSYGVNSTEKGDLSSESTVSRIRTEHFPLTLESARPSHTSQYLCASSSLRERNTGELFFGEGSRLTVL.

The chain is built from TRBV21-1 and TRBJ2-1; TRBD2, the table's D call, lacks a check against the DNA. TRBV21-1 is a documented pseudogene. There are 14 residues in the CDR3. The CDR3 spells CASRQRSSYNEQFF. Here the CDR3 DNA reads TGTGCCAGCAGACAAAGGAGCTCCTACAATGAGCAGTTCTTC.

The chain combines TRBV4-1 with TRBJ2-7, with 11 bases that match TRBD1. V trimming: 1 base; J trimming: 3 bases; junction bases outside the gene matches: 5. CDR1 and CDR2 from the germline V gene are MGHRA and YSYEKL. CDR3 length equals 16 residues. The CDR3 spells CASSQAWGTGGYEQYF. The CDR3 nucleotides read TGCGCCAGCAGCCAAGCCTGGGGGACAGGGGGCTACGAGCAGTACTTC.

V gene TRBV9 combines with J gene TRBJ2-5, with 9 bases identical to TRBD2. From germline, CDR1 is SGDLS and CDR2 YYNGEE. The CDR3 contains 17 residues. V shed 2 bases and J 5 bases; nucleotides not matched to a gene: 13. The CDR3 region has the DNA TGTGCCAGCAGCGTGGGCCCAGGCGGGAGGGCCTTTGAGACCCAGTACTTC. Encoded protein: CASSVGPGGRAFETQYF.

The genes are TRBV10-3 and TRBJ2-2; the D gene is possibly TRBD1 (5 bases). In germline, CDR1 is ENHRY, CDR2 SYGVKD. There are 15 residues in the CDR3. V gave up 8 bases and J gave up 4 bases, with 17 bases separating them. The CDR3 protein is CAILRGPSPTGELFF. The DNA of the CDR3 is TGTGCCATCCTTAGGGGCCCATCGCCCACCGGGGAGCTGTTTTTT.

The chain joins TRBV5-4 to TRBJ1-2; D is ambiguous. The CDR3 covers 12 residues. The germline CDR1 and CDR2 sequences are SGHNT and YYREEE (reference sequence). V lost 0 bases to trimming and J lost 8 bases, with 8 bases between them. The CDR3 here is CASSLVSGGYTF. The CDR3 nucleotides read TGTGCCAGCAGCTTGGTATCAGGAGGCTACACCTTC.

The chain combines TRBV7-2 with TRBJ1-2, with D tentatively TRBD1 (5 bases). Germline values: CDR1 SGHTA, CDR2 FQGNSA. V lost 5 bases, J lost 3 bases, and 16 bases lay in between. The length of the CDR3 is 15 residues. The CDR3, as DNA: TGTGCCAGCAGCAGGGGTGGCAGTTACTACTATGGCTACACCTTC. Its protein is CASSRGGSYYYGYTF.

This clone has only one observation. J is TRBJ1-1 and V is TRBV10-3; no clear D gene. V lost 3 bases to trimming and J lost 4 bases, with 9 bases between them. CDR3 size: 13 residues. Germline CDR1 reads ENHRY; CDR2 reads SYGVKD. The CDR3 loop is CAISEISGTEAFF. DNA of the CDR3: TGTGCCATCAGTGAAATCTCAGGCACTGAAGCTTTCTTT.

The count of this clone is one. The V call is TRBV18, the J call TRBJ2-5; D ambiguous. Trimming shortened V by 3 bases and J by 5 bases, and 7 bases separated the two germline ends. CDR1 is KGHSH, CDR2 LQKENI, per germline. The CDR3 is 12 residues long. CDR3 in DNA: TGTGCCAGCTCACCTCCGTCGGAGACCCAGTACTTC. Its protein product is CASSPPSETQYF. Looking up the rest from reference TRBV18 and TRBJ2-5 gives the full variable domain: NAGVMQNPRHLVRRRGQEARLRCSPMKGHSHVYWYRQLPEEGLKFMVYLQKENIIDESGMPKERFSAEFPKEGPSILRIQQVVRGDSAAYFCASSPPSETQYFGPGTRLLVL.

The CDR3 sequence: CASSPLGEYEQYF. CDR3 sequence (DNA): TGTGCCAGCAGTCCCTTAGGGGAATACGAGCAGTACTTC. The rearrangement joins TRBV28 to TRBJ2-7; D perhaps matches TRBD1 (5 bases). V lost 5 bases, J lost 4 bases, and 12 bases lay in between. The CDR3 is 13 amino acids. CDR1 and CDR2 from the germline V gene are MDHEN and SYDVKM. Full variable domain (outside the CDR3, taken from reference TRBV28 and TRBJ2-7): DVKVTQSSRYLVKRTGEKVFLECVQDMDHENMFWYRQDPGLGLRLIYFSYDVKMKEKGDIPEGYSVSREKKERFSLILESASTNQTSMYLCASSPLGEYEQYFGPGTRLTVT.

The CDR3 region is CASSPALGGVNEQFF. The CDR3, as DNA: TGTGCCAGCTCACCGGCACTCGGAGGGGTTAATGAGCAGTTCTTC. This chain joins TRBV18 and TRBJ2-1; tentatively, D is TRBD2 (6 bases). Germline loops: CDR1 KGHSH, CDR2 LQKENI. Deletions cut 3 bases from V and 7 bases from J, with 16 bases between. This CDR3 is built from 15 residues.

This chain connects TRBV7-9 to TRBJ1-1; no clear D gene. Between the trimmed V and J ends, which lost 4 bases and 1 base, there was a span of 10 bases. Germline assignment: CDR1 SEHNR and CDR2 FQNEAQ (reference sequence). This CDR3 has 14 amino acids. The CDR3 reads CASSSQLGNTEAFF. The DNA of the CDR3 is TGTGCCAGCAGCTCTCAACTCGGGAACACTGAAGCTTTCTTT.

This sequence joins TRBV6-1 and TRBJ1-1, with unresolved D. The V gene's germline CDR1 is MNHNS and CDR2 SASEGT. CDR3 size: 14 residues. Trimming stripped 2 bases from V and 1 base from J, with 8 bases between. The CDR3 protein is CASSEWAANTEAFF. The CDR3 DNA sequence: TGTGCCAGCAGTGAATGGGCAGCGAACACTGAAGCTTTCTTT.

The V and J genes are TRBV5-5 and TRBJ1-5; 8 bases are shared with TRBD1. V was clipped by 0 bases and J by 4 bases; unmatched bases: 3. Germline lookup yields CDR1 SGHKS and CDR2 YYEKEE (reference sequence). This CDR3 spans 15 amino acids. CDR3 loop: CASSLAGGANQPQHF. DNA for the CDR3: TGTGCCAGCAGCTTGGCAGGGGGCGCGAATCAGCCCCAGCATTTT.